The clone carrying this T cell receptor (beta chain) was seen only once. This entry belongs to a study of T cell repertoires and Cas9 in healthy adults. V was shortened by 0 bases and J by 2 bases, with 8 bases between the two germline ends. This CDR3 spans 14 amino acids. Germline values: CDR1 SGHRS, CDR2 YFSETQ. TCRdb's copy holds only in-frame clones and misses some; the assay was immunoSEQ multiplex PCR. The sample yields approximately 22,000 clones, roughly nine tenths seen once. The source is a human donor in good health. The rearrangement uses TRBV5-1 and TRBJ2-5; D unclear. The sample comprised CD4+ effector T cells (CD127+, CD25-, CD137-, CD154-) from PBMCs; culture status not recorded. CDR3 in amino acids: CASSLGVSQETQYF. The CDR3 nucleotides are TGCGCCAGCAGCTTGGGAGTCAGTCAAGAGACCCAGTACTTC.